This T cell receptor beta chain is drawn from a study of cytomegalovirus exposure and HLA in healthy donors. Germline CDR1 reads MDHEN; CDR2 reads SYDVKM. The CDR3 loop spans 14 amino acids. The germline V and J ends were trimmed by 3 bases and 4 bases, with 12 bases remaining between them. With 60 Vbeta and 13 Jbeta primers, the PCR was carried out. Generated by immunoSEQ multiplex PCR, the TCRdb table keeps only in-frame clones and is missing some. The data show tens of thousands of clones, nearly 80% seen once. General study points: Within an earlier analysis, most TCR beta V segments proved productive either about 90% or about 30% of the time. Investigators reported over 150 TCR beta chains as tied to cytomegalovirus. Later, TCR association rates were found to vary by HLA locus, highest for DRB1 and lowest for HLA-C.

A note on this clone: The antigen is not known.

The J gene is TRBJ1-2, the V gene TRBV28, with a tentative D call TRBD1 (6 bases). This receptor was obtained from a woman in her forties or fifties in good health and CMV-seropositive. The sequenced sample was PBMCs. The CDR3 coding sequence is TGTGCCAGCAGTTTGGGGCTAGGGGGCTATGGCTACACCTTC. Protein product: CASSLGLGGYGYTF.